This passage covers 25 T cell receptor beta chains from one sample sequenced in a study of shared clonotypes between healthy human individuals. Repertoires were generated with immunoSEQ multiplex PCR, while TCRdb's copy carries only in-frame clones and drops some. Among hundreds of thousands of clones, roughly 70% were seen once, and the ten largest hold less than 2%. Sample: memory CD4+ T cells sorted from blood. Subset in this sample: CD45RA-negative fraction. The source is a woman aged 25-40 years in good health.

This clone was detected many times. For the CDR3, the DNA is TGTGCCGTGAAGAGACTAGCGAGCGGGACAGATACGCAGTATTTT. It encodes CAVKRLASGTDTQYF. This rearrangement joins TRBV2 to TRBJ2-3; 8 nucleotides agree with TRBD2. The ends lost 11 bases at V and 3 bases at J; junction bases unmatched: 13. Germline CDR1 reads SNHLY; CDR2 reads FYNNEI. This CDR3 has 15 amino acids.

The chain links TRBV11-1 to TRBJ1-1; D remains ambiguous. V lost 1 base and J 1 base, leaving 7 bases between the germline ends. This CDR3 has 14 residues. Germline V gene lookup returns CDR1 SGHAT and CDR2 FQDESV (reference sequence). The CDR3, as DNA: TGTGCCAGCAGCTTAGAGGGAAGGAACACTGAAGCTTTCTTT. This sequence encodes CASSLEGRNTEAFF.

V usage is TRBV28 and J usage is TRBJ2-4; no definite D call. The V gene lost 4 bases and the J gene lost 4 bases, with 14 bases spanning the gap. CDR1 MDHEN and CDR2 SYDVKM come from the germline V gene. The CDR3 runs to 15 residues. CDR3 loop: CASSSPRMIKNIQYF. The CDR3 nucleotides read TGTGCCAGCAGTTCTCCTAGGATGATTAAAAACATTCAGTACTTC.

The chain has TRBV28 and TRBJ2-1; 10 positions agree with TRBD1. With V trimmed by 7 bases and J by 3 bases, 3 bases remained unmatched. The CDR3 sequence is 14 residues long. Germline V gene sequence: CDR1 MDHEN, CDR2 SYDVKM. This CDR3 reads CASMGQGRYNEQFF. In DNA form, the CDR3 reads TGTGCCAGCATGGGACAGGGGCGCTACAATGAGCAGTTCTTC.

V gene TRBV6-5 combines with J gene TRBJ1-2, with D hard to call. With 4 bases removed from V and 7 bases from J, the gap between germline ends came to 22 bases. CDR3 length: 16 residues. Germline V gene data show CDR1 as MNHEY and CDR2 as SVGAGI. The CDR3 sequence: CASSSLFGFLIAGYTF. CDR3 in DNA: TGTGCCAGCAGTTCGTTGTTCGGTTTCCTAATAGCTGGCTACACCTTC.

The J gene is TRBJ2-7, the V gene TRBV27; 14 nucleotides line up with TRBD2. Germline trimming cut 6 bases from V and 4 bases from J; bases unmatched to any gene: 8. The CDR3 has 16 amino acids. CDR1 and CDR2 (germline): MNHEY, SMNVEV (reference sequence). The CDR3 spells CASRGTSGSRWYEQYF. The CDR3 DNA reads TGTGCCAGCAGAGGGACTAGCGGGAGTCGCTGGTACGAGCAGTACTTC.

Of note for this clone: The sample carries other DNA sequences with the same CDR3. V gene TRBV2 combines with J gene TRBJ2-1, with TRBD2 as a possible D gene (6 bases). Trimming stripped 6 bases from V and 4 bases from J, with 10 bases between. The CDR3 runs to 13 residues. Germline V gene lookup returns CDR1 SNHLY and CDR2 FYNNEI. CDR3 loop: CASRGTGYNEQFF. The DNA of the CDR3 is TGTGCCAGCAGAGGGACTGGATACAATGAGCAGTTCTTC. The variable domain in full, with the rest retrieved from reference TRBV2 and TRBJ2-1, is EPEVTQTPSHQVTQMGQEVILRCVPISNHLYFYWYRQILGQKVEFLVSFYNNEISEKSEIFDDQFSVERPDGSNFTLKIRSTKLEDSAMYFCASRGTGYNEQFFGPGTRLTVL.

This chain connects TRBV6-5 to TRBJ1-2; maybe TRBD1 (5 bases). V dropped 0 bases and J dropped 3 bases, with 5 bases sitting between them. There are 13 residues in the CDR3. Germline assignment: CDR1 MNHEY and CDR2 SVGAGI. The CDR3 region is CASSYSTDYGYTF. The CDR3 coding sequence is TGTGCCAGCAGTTACTCGACAGACTATGGCTACACCTTC.

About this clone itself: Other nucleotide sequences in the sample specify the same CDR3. The CDR3 loop is CASSLVAGSSYEQYF. In nucleotides, the CDR3 is TGTGCCAGCAGCTTAGTTGCGGGATCCTCCTACGAGCAGTACTTC. V usage is TRBV7-2 and J usage is TRBJ2-7, with D perhaps TRBD2 (6 bases). V was cut by 1 base and J by 0 bases, with 10 bases left in between. CDR3 length equals 15 residues. Germline CDR1 reads SGHTA; CDR2 reads FQGNSA.

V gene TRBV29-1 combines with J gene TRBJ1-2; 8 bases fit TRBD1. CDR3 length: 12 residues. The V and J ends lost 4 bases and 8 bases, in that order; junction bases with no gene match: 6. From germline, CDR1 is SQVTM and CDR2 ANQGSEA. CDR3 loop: CSVGGRGHGYTF. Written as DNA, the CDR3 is TGCAGCGTTGGGGGCAGGGGGCACGGCTACACCTTC.

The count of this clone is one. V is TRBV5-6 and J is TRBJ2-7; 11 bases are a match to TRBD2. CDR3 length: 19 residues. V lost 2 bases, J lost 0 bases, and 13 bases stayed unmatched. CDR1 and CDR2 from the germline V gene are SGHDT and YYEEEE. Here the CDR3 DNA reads TGTGCCAGCAGCTTAATTCATAGCGGGAGGGCCCCTGGCTCCTACGAGCAGTACTTC. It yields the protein CASSLIHSGRAPGSYEQYF.

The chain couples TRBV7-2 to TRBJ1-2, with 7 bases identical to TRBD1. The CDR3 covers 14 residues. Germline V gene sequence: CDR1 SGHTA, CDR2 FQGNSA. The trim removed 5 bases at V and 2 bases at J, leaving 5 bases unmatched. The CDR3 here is CASSVGQTNYGYTF. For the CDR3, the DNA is TGTGCCAGCAGCGTGGGACAGACCAACTATGGCTACACCTTC.

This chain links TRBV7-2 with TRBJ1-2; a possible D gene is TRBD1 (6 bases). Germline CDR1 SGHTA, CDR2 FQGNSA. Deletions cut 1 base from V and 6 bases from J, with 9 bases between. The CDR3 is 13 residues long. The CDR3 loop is CASSLDREDGYTF. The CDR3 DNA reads TGTGCCAGCAGCTTAGACAGGGAGGATGGCTACACCTTC.

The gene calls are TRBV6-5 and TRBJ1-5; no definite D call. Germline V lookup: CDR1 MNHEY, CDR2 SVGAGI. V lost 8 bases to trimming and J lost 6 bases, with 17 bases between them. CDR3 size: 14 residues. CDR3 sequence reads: CASSPTEATQPQHF. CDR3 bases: TGTGCCAGCTCCCCGACGGAAGCTACTCAGCCCCAGCATTTT.

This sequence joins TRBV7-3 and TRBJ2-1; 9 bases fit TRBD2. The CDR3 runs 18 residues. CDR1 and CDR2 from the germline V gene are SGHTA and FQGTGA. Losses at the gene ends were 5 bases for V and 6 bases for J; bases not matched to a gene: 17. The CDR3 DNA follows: TGTGCCAGCAGCGAGTCCGGGACTAGCCACCAAGGGGTCAATGAGCAGTTCTTC. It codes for CASSESGTSHQGVNEQFF.

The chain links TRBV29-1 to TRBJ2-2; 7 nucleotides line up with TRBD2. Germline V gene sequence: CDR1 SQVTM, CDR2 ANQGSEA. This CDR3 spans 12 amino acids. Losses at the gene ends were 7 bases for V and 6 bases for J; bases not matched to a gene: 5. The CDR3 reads CSGWRGSGELFF. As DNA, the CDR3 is TGCAGCGGATGGCGGGGGTCCGGGGAGCTGTTTTTT.

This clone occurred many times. Here the CDR3 reads CAISEGGFEQFF. CDR3 sequence (DNA): TGTGCCATCAGTGAGGGTGGGTTTGAGCAGTTCTTC. The rearrangement joins TRBV10-3 to TRBJ2-1; D not certain. CDR1 and CDR2 (germline): ENHRY, SYGVKD. The CDR3 contains 12 residues. Trimming pared 2 bases from V and 9 bases from J, leaving 8 bases between.

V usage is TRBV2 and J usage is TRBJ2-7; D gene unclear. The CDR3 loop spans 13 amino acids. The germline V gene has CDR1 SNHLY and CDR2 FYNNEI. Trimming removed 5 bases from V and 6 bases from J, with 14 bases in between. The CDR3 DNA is TGTGCCAGCAGTTCCGGGCCGACTCTCGAGCAGTACTTC. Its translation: CASSSGPTLEQYF. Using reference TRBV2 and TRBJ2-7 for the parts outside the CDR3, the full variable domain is EPEVTQTPSHQVTQMGQEVILRCVPISNHLYFYWYRQILGQKVEFLVSFYNNEISEKSEIFDDQFSVERPDGSNFTLKIRSTKLEDSAMYFCASSSGPTLEQYFGPGTRLTVT.

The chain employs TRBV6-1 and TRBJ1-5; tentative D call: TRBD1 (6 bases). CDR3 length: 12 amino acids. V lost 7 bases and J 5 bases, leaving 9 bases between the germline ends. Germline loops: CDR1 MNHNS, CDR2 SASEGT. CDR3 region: CASKEGDQPQHF. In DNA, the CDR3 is TGTGCCAGCAAGGAGGGGGATCAGCCCCAGCATTTT.

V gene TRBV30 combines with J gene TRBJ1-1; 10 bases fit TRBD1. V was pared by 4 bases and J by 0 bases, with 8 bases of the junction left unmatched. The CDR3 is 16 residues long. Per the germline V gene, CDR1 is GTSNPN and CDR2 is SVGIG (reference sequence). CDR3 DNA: TGTGCCTGGAAGATGGGACAGGGGCTCTTGAACACTGAAGCTTTCTTT. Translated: CAWKMGQGLLNTEAFF.

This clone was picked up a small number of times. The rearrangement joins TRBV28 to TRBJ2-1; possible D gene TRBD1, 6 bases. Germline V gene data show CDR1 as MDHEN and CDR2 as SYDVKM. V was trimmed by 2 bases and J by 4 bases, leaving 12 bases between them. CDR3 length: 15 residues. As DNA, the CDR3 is TGTGCCAGCAGTTTAAGGGGGACCCTTTACAATGAGCAGTTCTTC. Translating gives CASSLRGTLYNEQFF.

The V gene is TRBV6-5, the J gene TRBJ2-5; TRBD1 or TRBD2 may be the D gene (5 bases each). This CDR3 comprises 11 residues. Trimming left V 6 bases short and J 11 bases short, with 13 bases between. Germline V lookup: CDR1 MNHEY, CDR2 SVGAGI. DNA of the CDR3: TGTGCCAGCAGGGGACCTGGGGAGCAGTACTTC. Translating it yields CASRGPGEQYF.

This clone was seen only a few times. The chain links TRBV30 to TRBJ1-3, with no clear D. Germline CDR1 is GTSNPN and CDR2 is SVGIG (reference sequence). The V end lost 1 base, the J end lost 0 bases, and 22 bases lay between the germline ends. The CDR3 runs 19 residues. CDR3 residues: CAWSGFGQSLGGSGNTIYF. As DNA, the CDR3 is TGTGCCTGGAGTGGGTTCGGGCAGTCACTAGGAGGCTCTGGAAACACCATATATTTT.

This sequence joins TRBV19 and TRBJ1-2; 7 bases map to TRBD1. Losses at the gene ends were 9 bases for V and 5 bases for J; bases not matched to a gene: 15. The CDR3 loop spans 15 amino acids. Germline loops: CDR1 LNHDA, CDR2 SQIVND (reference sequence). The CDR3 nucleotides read TGTGCCAGCCGGCCCGGACAGGCACATTTGTATGGCTACACCTTC. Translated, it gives CASRPGQAHLYGYTF.

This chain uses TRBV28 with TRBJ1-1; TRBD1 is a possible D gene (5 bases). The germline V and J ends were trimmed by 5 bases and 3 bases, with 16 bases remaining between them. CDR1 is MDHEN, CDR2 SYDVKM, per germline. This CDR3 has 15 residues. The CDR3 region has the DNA TGTGCCAGCAGTCCCCCCCAAAGAGGGGACACTGAAGCTTTCTTT. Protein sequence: CASSPPQRGDTEAFF.